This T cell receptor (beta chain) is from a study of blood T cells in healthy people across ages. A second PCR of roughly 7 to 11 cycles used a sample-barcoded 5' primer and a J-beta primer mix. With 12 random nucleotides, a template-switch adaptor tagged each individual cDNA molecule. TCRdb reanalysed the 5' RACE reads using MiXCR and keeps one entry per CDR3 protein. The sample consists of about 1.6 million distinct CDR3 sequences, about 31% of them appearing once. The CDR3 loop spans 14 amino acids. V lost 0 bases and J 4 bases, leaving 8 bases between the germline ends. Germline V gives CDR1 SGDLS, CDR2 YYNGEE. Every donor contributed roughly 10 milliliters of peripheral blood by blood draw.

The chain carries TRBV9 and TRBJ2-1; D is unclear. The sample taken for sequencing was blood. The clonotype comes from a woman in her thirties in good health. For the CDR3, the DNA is TGTGCCAGCAGCGTAGGACTGGCATACAATGAGCAGTTCTTC. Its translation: CASSVGLAYNEQFF.